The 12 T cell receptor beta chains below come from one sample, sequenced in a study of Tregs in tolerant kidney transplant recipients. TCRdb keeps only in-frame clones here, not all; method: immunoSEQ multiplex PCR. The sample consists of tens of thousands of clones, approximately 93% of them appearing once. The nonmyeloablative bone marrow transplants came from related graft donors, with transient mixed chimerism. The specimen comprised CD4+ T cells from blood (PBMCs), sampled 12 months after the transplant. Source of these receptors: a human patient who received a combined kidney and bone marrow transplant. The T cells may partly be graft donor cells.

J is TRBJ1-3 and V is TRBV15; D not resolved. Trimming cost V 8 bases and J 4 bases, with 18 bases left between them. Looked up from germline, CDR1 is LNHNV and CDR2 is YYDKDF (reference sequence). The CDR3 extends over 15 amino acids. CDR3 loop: CATSGRWASGNTIYF. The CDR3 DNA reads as TGTGCCACCTCCGGTCGGTGGGCATCCGGAAACACCATATATTTT.

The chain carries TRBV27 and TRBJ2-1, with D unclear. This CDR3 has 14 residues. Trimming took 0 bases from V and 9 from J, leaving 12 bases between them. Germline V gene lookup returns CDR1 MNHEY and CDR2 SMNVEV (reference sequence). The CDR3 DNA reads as TGTGCCAGCAGTTTATCGGCCCTCTTCAGTGAGCAGTTCTTC. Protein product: CASSLSALFSEQFF.

The CDR3 DNA reads TGTGCCAGCAGTGAACTGCGACAGGGGAGTGAAAAACTGTTTTTT. This encodes CASSELRQGSEKLFF. V gene TRBV6-1 combines with J gene TRBJ1-4; 8 bases map to TRBD1. Germline CDR1 MNHNS, CDR2 SASEGT. This CDR3 is built from 15 residues. V was clipped by 2 bases and J by 7 bases; unmatched bases: 6.

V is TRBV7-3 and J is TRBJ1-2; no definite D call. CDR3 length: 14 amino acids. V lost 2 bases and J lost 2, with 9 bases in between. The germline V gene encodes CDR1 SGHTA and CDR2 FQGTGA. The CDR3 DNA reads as TGTGCCAGCAGCTTAGACGGCGGAAACTATGGCTACACCTTC. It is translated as CASSLDGGNYGYTF.

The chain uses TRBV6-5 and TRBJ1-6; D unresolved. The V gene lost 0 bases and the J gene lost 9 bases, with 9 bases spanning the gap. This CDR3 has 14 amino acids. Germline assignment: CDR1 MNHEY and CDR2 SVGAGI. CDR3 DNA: TGTGCCAGCAGTTACTCCCCCCTATCTTCACCCCTCCACTTT. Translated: CASSYSPLSSPLHF.

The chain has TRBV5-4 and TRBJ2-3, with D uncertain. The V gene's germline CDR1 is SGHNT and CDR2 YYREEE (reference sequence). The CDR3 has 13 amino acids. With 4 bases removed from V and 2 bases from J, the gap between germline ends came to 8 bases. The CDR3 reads CASSMRNTDTQYF. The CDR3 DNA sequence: TGTGCCAGCAGCATGAGGAACACAGATACGCAGTATTTT.

The CDR3 DNA follows: TGTGCCAGCAGCATCGGACTAGCGGGAGCCGGCGGGGACGAGCAGTACTTC. Encoded protein: CASSIGLAGAGGDEQYF. This sequence joins TRBV9 and TRBJ2-7; TRBD2 matches 13 bases. Trimming at V came to 4 bases and at J to 5 bases, leaving 12 bases not matched to a gene. The CDR3 runs 17 residues. CDR1 is SGDLS and CDR2 is YYNGEE in the germline V gene.

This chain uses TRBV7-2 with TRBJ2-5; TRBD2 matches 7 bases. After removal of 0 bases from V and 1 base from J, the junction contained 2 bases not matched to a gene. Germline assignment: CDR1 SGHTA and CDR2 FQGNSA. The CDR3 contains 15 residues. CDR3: CASSLALATQETQYF. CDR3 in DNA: TGTGCCAGCAGCTTAGCACTAGCGACCCAAGAGACCCAGTACTTC.

The CDR3 reads CASSLVSSGSRFGEQFF. The CDR3 bases are TGTGCCAGCAGCTTAGTCTCTAGCGGGAGTCGCTTTGGTGAGCAGTTCTTC. This chain links TRBV13 with TRBJ2-1, with 10 bases matching TRBD2. V lost 1 base to trimming and J lost 9 bases; unmatched junction nucleotides: 12. Germline V lookup: CDR1 PRHDT, CDR2 FYEKMQ (reference sequence). The CDR3 extends over 17 amino acids.

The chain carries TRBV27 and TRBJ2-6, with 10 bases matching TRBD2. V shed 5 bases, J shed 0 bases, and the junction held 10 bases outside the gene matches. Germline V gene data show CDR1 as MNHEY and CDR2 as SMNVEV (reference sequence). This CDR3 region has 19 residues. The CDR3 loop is CASSAHLSGRTSGANVLTF. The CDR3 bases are TGTGCCAGCAGTGCCCACCTTAGCGGGAGGACCTCTGGGGCCAACGTCCTGACTTTC.

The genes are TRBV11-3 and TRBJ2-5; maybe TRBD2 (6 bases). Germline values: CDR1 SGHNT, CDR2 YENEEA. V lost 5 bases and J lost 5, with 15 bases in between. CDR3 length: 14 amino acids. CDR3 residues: CASSNPGGWETQYF. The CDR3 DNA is TGTGCCAGCAGCAACCCTGGGGGGTGGGAGACCCAGTACTTC.

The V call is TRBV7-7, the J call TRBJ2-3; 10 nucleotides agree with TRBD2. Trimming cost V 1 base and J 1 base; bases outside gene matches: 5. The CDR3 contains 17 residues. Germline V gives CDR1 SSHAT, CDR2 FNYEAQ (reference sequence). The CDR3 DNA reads TGTGCCAGCAGCTTAGAGATAGCGGGGGGTCGCACAGATACGCAGTATTTT. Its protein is CASSLEIAGGRTDTQYF. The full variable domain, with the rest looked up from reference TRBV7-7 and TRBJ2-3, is GAGVSQSPRYKVTKRGQDVTLRCDPISSHATLYWYQQALGQGPEFLTYFNYEAQPDKSGLPSDRFSAERPEGSISTLTIQRTEQRDSAMYRCASSLEIAGGRTDTQYFGPGTRLTVL.